Many counts were recorded for the clone carrying this T cell receptor (beta chain). The antigen is not known. The data derive from a study of T-cell memory formation after mild COVID-19. Study overall: Each donor largely had its own TCR clusters.

The V gene end was trimmed by 6 bases and the J gene end by 4 bases; junction bases not matched to a gene: 6. Germline-derived CDR1 and CDR2 are DFQATT and SNEGSKA (reference sequence). CDR3 length equals 14 residues. With constant-segment primers, 5'RACE yielded cDNA libraries of TCR alpha and TCR beta that carried sample barcodes and UMIs. In TCRdb, the 5' RACE reads were re-called with MiXCR into one record per CDR3 protein. The top ten clones hold over 20% of a sample with fewer than 60,000 distinct CDR3 sequences, less than 15% of them seen once. Study-level points and caveats: The appearance of some responding clones in pre-infection memory suggested that cross-reactive memory joined. Clones that contracted from day 15 to 85 had balanced CD4/CD8; later expanders were CD4+ biased.

This chain uses TRBV20-1 with TRBJ2-3; 11 positions agree with TRBD1. The sequencing sample was made of PBMCs or a T cell subset sorted from them (not recorded which). The sequence came from a young man who had mild COVID-19 (a few samples of this study predate the infection). Cell type and time point are not known. In nucleotides, the CDR3 is TGCAGTGCGGAACAGGGACAGGGGGCAGATACGCAGTATTTT. Protein product: CSAEQGQGADTQYF.